This TCR beta chain emerged from a study of neurological immune-mediated disorders. Notes on the study in general: Multiple sclerosis was found to have the least TCR clonal expansion, below healthy controls, and HTLV-1-associated myelopathy the most. None of the CDR3 amino acid sequences of expanded clones recurred across subjects, suggesting private repertoires in all groups.

Time point noted: longitudinal time-point 3. CDR3 size: 15 residues. Germline V gene sequence: CDR1 MRHNA, CDR2 SNTAGT. Trimming shortened V by 3 bases and J by 10 bases, and 19 bases separated the two germline ends. With 10-nucleotide random UMIs included, cDNA was synthesized by 5'RACE. Over 200 million TCR-beta sequences (from 15-18 subjects) were yielded by each sequencing run. Each CDR3 protein gets one entry after TCRdb re-called the 5' RACE reads with MiXCR. This sample has more than 100,000 distinct CDR3 sequences, with 10% to 14% found just once. With respect to this clonotype: What it binds is unknown.

Sequenced material: PBMCs. The sequence came from a female donor with HTLV-1-associated myelopathy (HAM/TSP). V usage is TRBV6-4 and J usage is TRBJ2-1; D may be TRBD2 (6 bases). The DNA of the CDR3 is TGTGCCAGCAGTGATCGCCGCGGGGCAATCGGGGAGCAGTTCTTC. Translation: CASSDRRGAIGEQFF.